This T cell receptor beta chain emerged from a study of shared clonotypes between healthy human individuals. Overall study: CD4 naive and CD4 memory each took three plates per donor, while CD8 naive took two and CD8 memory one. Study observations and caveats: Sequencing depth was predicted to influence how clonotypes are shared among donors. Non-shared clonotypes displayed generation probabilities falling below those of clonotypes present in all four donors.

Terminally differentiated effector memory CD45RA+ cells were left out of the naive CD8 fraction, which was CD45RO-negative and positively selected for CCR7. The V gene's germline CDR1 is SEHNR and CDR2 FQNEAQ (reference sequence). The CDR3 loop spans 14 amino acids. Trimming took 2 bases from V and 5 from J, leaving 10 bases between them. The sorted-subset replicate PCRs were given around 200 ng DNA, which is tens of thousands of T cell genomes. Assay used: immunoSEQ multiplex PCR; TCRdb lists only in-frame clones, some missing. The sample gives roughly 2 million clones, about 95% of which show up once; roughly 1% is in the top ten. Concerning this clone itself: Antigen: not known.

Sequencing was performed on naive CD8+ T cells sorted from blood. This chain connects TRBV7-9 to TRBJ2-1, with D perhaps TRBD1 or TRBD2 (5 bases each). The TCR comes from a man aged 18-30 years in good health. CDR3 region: CASSLRDGHNEQFF. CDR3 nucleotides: TGTGCCAGCAGCTTACGGGACGGACACAATGAGCAGTTCTTC.